This T cell receptor beta chain is from a study of cytomegalovirus exposure and HLA in healthy donors. About the research overall: An earlier analysis found 117 million unique TCR beta sequences from about 190 million T cells. Findings of the study overall: One variant, a missense change in DCLRE1C, was linked in a later analysis to TCR beta V- and J-gene trimming.

About this clone: The antigen remains unidentified.

Losses at the gene ends were 1 base for V and 3 bases for J; bases not matched to a gene: 3. CDR3 length: 14 residues. Per germline, CDR1 MNHNS and CDR2 SASEGT. PCR used 60 Vbeta primers and 13 Jbeta primers. The protocol was immunoSEQ multiplex PCR, while the TCRdb copy is restricted to in-frame clones and leaves out a portion. In the table there are about 220,000 clones, approximately 80% of which are singletons. At sampling all donors were nominally healthy, likely with unrecorded immune exposures. The chain employs TRBV6-1 and TRBJ2-7, with 7 bases fitting TRBD2. The sequenced material came from PBMCs. This TCR was sampled from a boy aged 2-9 years in good health and CMV-seronegative. This CDR3 is CASSEVGLGYEQYF. The CDR3, as DNA: TGTGCCAGCAGTGAAGTTGGACTAGGCTACGAGCAGTACTTC.